This TCR beta chain was captured in a study of blood T cell repertoires in COVID-19. All recovered Cohort 3 donors got two negative PCRs, got clearance, or saw symptom resolution. The assay was immunoSEQ multiplex PCR, and TCRdb's table has in-frame clones only and misses some. The sample contains approximately 400,000 clones, less than 90% of which appear only once. The CDR3 length is 16 residues. Germline CDR1 and CDR2: LNHNV and YYDKDF (reference sequence). V lost 4 bases to trimming and J lost 8 bases; unmatched junction nucleotides: 16. The source material was PBMCs or T cells enriched from blood (not recorded which). The sequence was collected from a woman aged 50 to 65 who had recovered from COVID-19. V usage is TRBV15 and J usage is TRBJ1-2; 7 bases fit TRBD1. The CDR3 nucleotides read TGTGCCACCAGCATGGGGGGTAGGGGGCTGGGAAAAGGCTACACCTTC. Its protein is CATSMGGRGLGKGYTF.